The rows below give T cell receptor beta chains drawn from one sample of a study of blood T cell repertoires in COVID-19. TCRdb keeps only in-frame clones here, not all; method: immunoSEQ multiplex PCR. This sample has a few hundred thousand clones, with around 87% found just once. Sequenced sample: peripheral blood. These receptor sequences come from a woman aged 45-65 years with acute or convalescent COVID-19. Each CDR3 is given with its conserved first and last residue. A D gene is named only where the DNA matches it firmly. Clone size is shown for a subset of rows, as once, few, many or a class of expanded clone.

CDR3 DNA,CDR3 protein,CDR3 length,V gene,clone size,J gene,D gene
TGTGCCAGCAGCCAGATTGAGGCTCGGTATGAAAAACTGTTTTTT,CASSQIEARYEKLFF,15,TRBV4-2,-,TRBJ1-4,-
TGTGCCAGTAGTATTCCGGGACACTCGAACACCGGGGAGCTGTTTTTT,CASSIPGHSNTGELFF,16,TRBV19,-,TRBJ2-2,-
TGTGCCAGCAGCTTGTCGGGGATCTCTGGAAACACCATATATTTT,CASSLSGISGNTIYF,15,TRBV5-4,-,TRBJ1-3,-
TGTGCCAGTAGTATATCTCGGAGCTCCTACGAGCAGTACTTC,CASSISRSSYEQYF,14,TRBV19,once,TRBJ2-7,-
TGTGCCAGCACCTTAGACAGGGCGGGCACTGAAGCTTTCTTT,CASTLDRAGTEAFF,14,TRBV6-5,-,TRBJ1-1,TRBD1
TGTGCCATCAGTGAGTCCACAGATCGTAACACTGAAGCTTTCTTT,CAISESTDRNTEAFF,15,TRBV10-3,-,TRBJ1-1,-
TGTGCCAGCGCCACAGTCGGGAGGGATGATGAAAAACTGTTTTTT,CASATVGRDDEKLFF,15,TRBV19,-,TRBJ1-4,-
TGTGCCAGTAGTAGGGGCAGCCTGTCCGGGAATTCACCCCTCCACTTT,CASSRGSLSGNSPLHF,16,TRBV19,-,TRBJ1-6,-
TGTGCCAGCAAAGGTGCTAGCGGGAGGGGGGAGACCCAGTACTTC,CASKGASGRGETQYF,15,TRBV6-5,-,TRBJ2-5,TRBD2
TGTGCCAGTAGTATAACCGGGACAGGGAATGAAAAACTGTTTTTT,CASSITGTGNEKLFF,15,TRBV19,-,TRBJ1-4,TRBD1